This record covers a single TCR beta chain. Its antigen is as yet unknown. This sample stems from a study of graft-versus-host responses after intestinal transplantation. This table comes from immunoSEQ multiplex PCR, and its TCRdb copy is limited to in-frame clones, with some not included. The sample has about 25,000 clones, 90% to 95% seen once. Study-wide points: GvH clones were found in recipient marrow; some appeared first in ileum or blood.

The TCR sequence derives from a human patient who received an intestinal transplant, so some T cells may come from the graft donor. Source: PBMCs, taken approximately 30 days after intestinal transplant.

CDR3 nucleotide sequence: TGCGCCAGCAGCTCGACTAGCGGATACAACGAGCAGTACTTC. Protein sequence: CASSSTSGYNEQYF. The chain is built from TRBV10-2 and TRBJ2-7; TRBD2 matches at 9 bases. The CDR3 has 14 residues. The trim removed 6 bases at V and 5 bases at J, leaving 8 bases unmatched. The germline CDR1 and CDR2 sequences are WSHSY and SAAADI.